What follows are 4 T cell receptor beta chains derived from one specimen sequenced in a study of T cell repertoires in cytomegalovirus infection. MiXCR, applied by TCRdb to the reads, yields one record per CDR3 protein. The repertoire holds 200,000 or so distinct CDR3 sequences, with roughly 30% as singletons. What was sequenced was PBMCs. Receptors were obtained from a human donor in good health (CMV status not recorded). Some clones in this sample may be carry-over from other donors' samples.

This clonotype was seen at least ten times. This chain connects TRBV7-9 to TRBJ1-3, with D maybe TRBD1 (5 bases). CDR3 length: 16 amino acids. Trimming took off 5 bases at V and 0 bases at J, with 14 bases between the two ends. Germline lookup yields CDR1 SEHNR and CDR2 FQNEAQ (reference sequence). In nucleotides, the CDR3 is TGTGCCAGCAGCAGATCCGGGACGGGCTCTGGAAACACCATATATTTT. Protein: CASSRSGTGSGNTIYF.

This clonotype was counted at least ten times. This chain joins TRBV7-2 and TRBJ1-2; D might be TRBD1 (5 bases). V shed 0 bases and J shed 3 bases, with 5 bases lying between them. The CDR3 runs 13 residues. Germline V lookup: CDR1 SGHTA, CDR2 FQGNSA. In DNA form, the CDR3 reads TGTGCCAGCAGCTTAGCGGGGGACTATGGCTACACCTTC. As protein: CASSLAGDYGYTF. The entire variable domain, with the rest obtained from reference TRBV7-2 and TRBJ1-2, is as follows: GAGVSQSPSNKVTEKGKDVELRCDPISGHTALYWYRQSLGQGLEFLIYFQGNSAPDKSGLPSDRFSAERTGGSVSTLTIQRTQQEDSAVYLCASSLAGDYGYTFGSGTRLTVV.

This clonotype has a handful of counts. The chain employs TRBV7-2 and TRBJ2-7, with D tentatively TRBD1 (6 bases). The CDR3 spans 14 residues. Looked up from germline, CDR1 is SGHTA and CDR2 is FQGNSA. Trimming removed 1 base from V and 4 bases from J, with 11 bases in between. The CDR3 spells CASSLDRASYEQYF. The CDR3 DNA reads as TGTGCCAGCAGCTTAGACAGGGCCTCATACGAGCAGTACTTC.

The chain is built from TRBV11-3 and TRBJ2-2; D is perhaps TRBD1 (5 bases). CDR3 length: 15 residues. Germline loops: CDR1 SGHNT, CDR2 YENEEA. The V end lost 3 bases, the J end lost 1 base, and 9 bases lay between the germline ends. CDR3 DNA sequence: TGTGCCAGCAGCTTTTCTAGGGGGAACACCGGGGAGCTGTTTTTT. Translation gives CASSFSRGNTGELFF.